The rows below give T cell receptor beta chains drawn from one sample of a study of blood T cell repertoires in COVID-19. This table comes from immunoSEQ multiplex PCR, and its TCRdb copy is limited to in-frame clones, with some not included. The profile covers about 50,000 clones, with 75% to 90% appearing a single time and 2.1% taken by the ten largest. What was sequenced was peripheral blood. Receptor source: a woman aged 80 or over with COVID-19, enrolled during active disease. Each CDR3 is given with its conserved first and last residue. The D gene is left open where the match is weak. Not all rows give a size; the values are once, few, many and, for expanded clones, a class.

once	TRBV7-2	TRBD2	TRBJ2-1	CASSLGAGRAGNEQFF	TGTGCCAGCAGCTTAGGAGCGGGACGCGCGGGGAATGAGCAGTTCTTC
-	TRBV19	TRBD1	TRBJ1-4	CASSPGDSKNEKLFF	TGTGCCAGTAGTCCCGGGGACAGCAAAAATGAAAAACTGTTTTTT
-	TRBV5-5	TRBD2	TRBJ2-1	CASAMGGGLSYNEQFF	TGTGCCAGCGCGATGGGCGGGGGATTGTCCTACAATGAGCAGTTCTTC
-	TRBV28	TRBD2	TRBJ2-7	CASDSTSGSYEQYF	TGTGCCAGCGACTCGACTAGCGGGAGCTACGAGCAGTACTTC
-	TRBV7-2	-	TRBJ2-1	CASMWGVTGEQFF	TGTGCCAGCATGTGGGGGGTTACAGGTGAGCAGTTCTTC
-	TRBV6-5	TRBD1	TRBJ2-2	CASRPGTGVVGELFF	TGTGCCAGCAGACCCGGGACAGGGGTAGTCGGGGAGCTGTTTTTT
-	TRBV5-6	TRBD2	TRBJ2-1	CASSAVREGRWDEQFF	TGTGCCAGCAGCGCGGTGCGGGAGGGACGATGGGATGAGCAGTTCTTC
-	TRBV19	-	TRBJ1-1	CASSDDRSNTEAFF	TGTGCCAGTAGTGACGACAGGTCTAACACTGAAGCTTTCTTT
-	TRBV12-3/TRBV12-4	TRBD1	TRBJ1-1	CASSFDRDSEAFF	TGTGCCAGCAGTTTTGATAGGGACAGTGAAGCTTTCTTT
-	TRBV7-8	-	TRBJ2-2	CASSLVPGLSGELFF	TGTGCCAGCAGCTTAGTACCGGGTCTTAGCGGGGAGCTGTTTTTT
-	TRBV18	TRBD1	TRBJ1-3	CASSTGQGAAGNTIYF	TGTGCCAGCTCAACAGGACAGGGGGCGGCTGGAAACACCATATATTTT
-	TRBV20-1	-	TRBJ2-7	CSAWQYEQYF	TGCAGTGCGTGGCAATACGAGCAGTACTTC
-	TRBV2	TRBD1	TRBJ2-6	CASSDSRTGFYGANVLTF	TGTGCCAGCAGTGATTCGAGGACAGGATTTTATGGGGCCAACGTCCTGACTTTC
once	TRBV19	-	TRBJ1-2	CASSYPMRVFGYTF	TGTGCCAGTAGTTATCCGATGAGGGTTTTTGGCTACACCTTC
-	TRBV5-3	-	TRBJ1-1	CARSLAYRGEKTEAFF	TGTGCCAGAAGCTTGGCTTACCGGGGGGAAAAAACTGAAGCTTTCTTT
-	TRBV28	-	TRBJ1-2	CAVRLSPRAGNYGYTF	TGTGCCGTGAGGTTGAGTCCCCGGGCAGGGAACTATGGCTACACCTTC
once	TRBV5-1	TRBD1	TRBJ1-2	CASSSRTGGIYGYTF	TGCGCCAGCAGCTCGAGGACAGGGGGCATCTATGGCTACACCTTC
-	TRBV7-2	-	TRBJ1-5	CASSRDSARSNQPQHF	TGTGCCAGCAGCAGAGACAGTGCCCGCAGCAATCAGCCCCAGCATTTT
-	TRBV7-6	TRBD1	TRBJ1-2	CASSFSTTGYSYGYTF	TGTGCCAGCAGCTTTTCGACGACAGGGTATTCCTATGGCTACACCTTC
few	TRBV3-1/TRBV3-2	-	TRBJ1-5	CASSQADSNQPQHF	TGTGCCAGCAGCCAAGCAGATAGCAATCAGCCCCAGCATTTT
-	TRBV24-1	-	TRBJ1-5	CATGAGGVSNQPQHF	TGTGCCACCGGAGCCGGGGGAGTTAGCAATCAGCCCCAGCATTTT
-	TRBV5-1	-	TRBJ1-5	CASSLVPGVNQPQHF	TGCGCCAGCAGCTTGGTCCCAGGGGTCAATCAGCCCCAGCATTTT
-	TRBV27	TRBD1	TRBJ2-5	CASSQGAPETQYF	TGTGCCAGCAGTCAGGGGGCCCCGGAGACCCAGTACTTC
-	TRBV28	TRBD2	TRBJ2-3	CASTLVLAGRDTQYF	TGTGCCAGCACCTTGGTCCTAGCGGGGAGAGATACGCAGTATTTT
-	TRBV5-4	-	TRBJ1-1	CASSLVAQAHTEAFF	TGTGCCAGCAGCTTGGTTGCGCAGGCCCACACTGAAGCTTTCTTT